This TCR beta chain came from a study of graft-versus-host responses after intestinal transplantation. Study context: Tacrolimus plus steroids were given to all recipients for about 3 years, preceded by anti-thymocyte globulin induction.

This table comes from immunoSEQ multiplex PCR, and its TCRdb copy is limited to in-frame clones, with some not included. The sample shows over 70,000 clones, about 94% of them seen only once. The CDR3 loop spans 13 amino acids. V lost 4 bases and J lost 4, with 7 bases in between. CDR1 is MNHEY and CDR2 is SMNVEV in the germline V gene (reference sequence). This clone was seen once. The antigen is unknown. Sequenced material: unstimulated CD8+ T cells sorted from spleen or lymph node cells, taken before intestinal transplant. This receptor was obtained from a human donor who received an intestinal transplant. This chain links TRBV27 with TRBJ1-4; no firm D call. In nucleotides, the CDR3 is TGTGCCAGCAGTTCCTCCCTTAATGAAAAACTGTTTTTT. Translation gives CASSSSLNEKLFF.